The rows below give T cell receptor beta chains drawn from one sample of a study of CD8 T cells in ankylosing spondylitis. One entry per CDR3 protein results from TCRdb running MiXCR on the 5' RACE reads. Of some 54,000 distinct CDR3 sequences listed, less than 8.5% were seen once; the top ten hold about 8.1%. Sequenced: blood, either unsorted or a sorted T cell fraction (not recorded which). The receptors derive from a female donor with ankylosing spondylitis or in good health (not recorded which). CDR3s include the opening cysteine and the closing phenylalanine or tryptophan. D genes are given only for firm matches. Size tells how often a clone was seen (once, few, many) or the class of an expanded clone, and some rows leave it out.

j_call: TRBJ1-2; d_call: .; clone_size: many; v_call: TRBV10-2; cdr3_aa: CASSSEGRRAGGYTF; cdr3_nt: TGCGCCAGCAGTTCAGAGGGACGGCGGGCTGGGGGCTACACCTTC
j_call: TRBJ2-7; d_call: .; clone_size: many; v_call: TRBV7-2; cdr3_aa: CASSLASGSHYEQYF; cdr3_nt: TGTGCCAGCAGCTTAGCATCGGGCAGCCACTACGAGCAGTACTTC
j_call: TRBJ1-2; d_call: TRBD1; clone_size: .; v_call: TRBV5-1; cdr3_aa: CASSPGQGSHYGYTF; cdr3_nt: TGCGCCAGCAGCCCAGGACAGGGATCCCACTATGGCTACACCTTC
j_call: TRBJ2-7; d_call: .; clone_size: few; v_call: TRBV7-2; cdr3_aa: CASSFRETQGPSYEQYF; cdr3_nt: TGTGCCAGCAGCTTTCGAGAGACACAGGGCCCTTCCTACGAGCAGTACTTC
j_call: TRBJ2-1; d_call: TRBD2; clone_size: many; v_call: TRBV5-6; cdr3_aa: CASGRTWSGGLNEQFF; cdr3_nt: TGTGCCAGCGGAAGGACCTGGAGCGGGGGGTTGAATGAGCAGTTCTTC
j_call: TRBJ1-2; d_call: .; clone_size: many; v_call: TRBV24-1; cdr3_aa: CATSDSGLPDREEINYGYTF; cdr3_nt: TGTGCCACCAGTGATTCGGGGTTGCCGGACAGAGAAGAGATTAACTATGGCTACACCTTC
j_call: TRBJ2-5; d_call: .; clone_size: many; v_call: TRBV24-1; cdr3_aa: CLSNTRTDIQETQYF; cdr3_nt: TGTCTTAGCAATACCAGGACGGATATTCAAGAGACCCAGTACTTC
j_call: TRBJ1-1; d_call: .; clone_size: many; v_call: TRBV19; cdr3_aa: CASRRNVAGMGAQMNTEAFF; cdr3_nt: TGTGCCAGTAGAAGGAATGTGGCGGGAATGGGGGCTCAGATGAACACTGAAGCTTTCTTT
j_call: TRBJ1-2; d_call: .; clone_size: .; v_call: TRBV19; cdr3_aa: CASLTTASNYGYTF; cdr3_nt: TGTGCCAGCCTAACGACAGCTAGTAACTATGGCTACACCTTC
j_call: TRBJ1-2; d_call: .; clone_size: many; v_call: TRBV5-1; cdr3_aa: CASSPGTEGVGYTF; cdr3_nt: TGCGCCAGCAGCCCAGGGACGGAGGGAGTTGGCTACACCTTC
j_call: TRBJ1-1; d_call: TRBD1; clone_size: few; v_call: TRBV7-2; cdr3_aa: CASSLIQGDTEAFF; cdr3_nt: TGTGCCAGCAGCTTGATACAGGGGGACACTGAAGCTTTCTTT
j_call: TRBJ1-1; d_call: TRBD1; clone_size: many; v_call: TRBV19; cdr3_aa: CASQGALNTEAFF; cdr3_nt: TGTGCCTCACAGGGGGCCCTGAACACTGAAGCTTTCTTT
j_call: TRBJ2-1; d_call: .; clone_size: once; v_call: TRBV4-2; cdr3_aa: CASSSRLARHNEQFF; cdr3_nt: TGTGCCAGCAGCTCCCGGTTAGCCCGACACAATGAACAGTTCTTC
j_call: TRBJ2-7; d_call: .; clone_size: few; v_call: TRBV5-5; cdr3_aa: CASSRSLGYEQYF; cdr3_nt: TGTGCCAGCAGCAGATCACTGGGCTACGAGCAGTACTTC
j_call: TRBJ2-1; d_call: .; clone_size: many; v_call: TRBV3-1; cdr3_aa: CASSQVQSGDEQFF; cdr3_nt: TGTGCCAGCAGCCAAGTCCAGTCAGGGGATGAGCAGTTCTTC
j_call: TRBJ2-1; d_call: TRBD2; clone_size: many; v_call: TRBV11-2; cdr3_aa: CASSSRLAGANEQFF; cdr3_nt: TGTGCCAGCAGCTCAAGGCTAGCGGGGGCAAATGAGCAGTTCTTC
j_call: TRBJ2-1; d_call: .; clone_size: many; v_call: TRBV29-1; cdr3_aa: CSVEDPHSTVGNSLNEQFF; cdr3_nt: TGCAGCGTTGAAGATCCCCACAGTACAGTAGGTAATTCCCTCAATGAGCAGTTCTTC
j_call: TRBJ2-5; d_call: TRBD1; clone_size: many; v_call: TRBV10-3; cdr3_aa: CAIRDRESETQYF; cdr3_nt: TGTGCCATCAGGGACAGGGAATCAGAGACCCAGTACTTC
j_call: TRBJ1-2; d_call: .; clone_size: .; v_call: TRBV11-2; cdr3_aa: CASSPLSPLAGPNYGYTF; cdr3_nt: TGTGCCAGCAGCCCTCTTTCCCCTCTGGCAGGACCCAACTATGGCTACACCTTC
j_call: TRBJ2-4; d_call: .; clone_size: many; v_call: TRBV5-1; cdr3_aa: CASSTGLAKNIQYF; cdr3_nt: TGCGCCAGCTCGACAGGCCTAGCCAAAAACATTCAGTACTTC
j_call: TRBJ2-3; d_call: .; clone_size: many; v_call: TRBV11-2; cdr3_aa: CASTPVGIADTQYF; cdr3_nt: TGTGCCAGCACCCCCGTGGGGATCGCAGATACGCAGTATTTT
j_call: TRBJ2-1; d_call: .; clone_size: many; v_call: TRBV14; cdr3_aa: CASSSLDRYYNEQFF; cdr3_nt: TGTGCCAGCAGCTCGCTCGACCGGTATTACAATGAGCAGTTCTTC
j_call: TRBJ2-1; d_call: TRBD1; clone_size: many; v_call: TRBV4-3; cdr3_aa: CASSQEPRTGSYNEQFF; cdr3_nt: TGCGCCAGCAGCCAAGAACCCCGGACAGGGTCGTACAATGAGCAGTTCTTC
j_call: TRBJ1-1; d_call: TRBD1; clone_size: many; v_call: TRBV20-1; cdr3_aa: CSARTDRGRTFF; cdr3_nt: TGCAGTGCGCGAACGGACAGGGGAAGGACTTTCTTT
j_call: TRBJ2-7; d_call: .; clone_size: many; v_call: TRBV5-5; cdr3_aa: CASSLEVGQGDEQYF; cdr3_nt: TGTGCCAGCAGCTTGGAGGTAGGGCAGGGAGACGAGCAGTACTTC
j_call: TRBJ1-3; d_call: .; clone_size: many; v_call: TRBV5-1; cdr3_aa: CASSLTGNSGNTIYF; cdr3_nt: TGCGCCAGCAGCTTGACGGGGAACTCTGGAAACACCATATATTTT
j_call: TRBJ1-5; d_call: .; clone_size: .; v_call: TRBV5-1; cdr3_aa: CASRAYENQPQHF; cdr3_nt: TGCGCCAGCAGGGCTTATGAGAATCAGCCCCAGCATTTT
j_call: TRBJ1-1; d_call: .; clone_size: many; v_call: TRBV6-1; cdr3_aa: CASSESQGFGTEAFF; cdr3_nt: TGTGCCAGCAGTGAATCTCAGGGTTTCGGCACTGAAGCTTTCTTT
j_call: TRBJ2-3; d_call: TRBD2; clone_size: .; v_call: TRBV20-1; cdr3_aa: CSARGLTSGGFASTDTQYF; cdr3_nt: TGCAGTGCTAGAGGTTTGACTAGCGGGGGGTTTGCTAGCACAGATACGCAGTATTTT
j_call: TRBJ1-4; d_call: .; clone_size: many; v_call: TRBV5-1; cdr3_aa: CASSITGTTNEKLFF; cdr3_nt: TGCGCCAGCAGCATAACAGGGACAACTAATGAAAAACTGTTTTTT
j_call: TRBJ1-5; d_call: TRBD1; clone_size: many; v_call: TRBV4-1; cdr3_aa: CASSQGQYQPQHF; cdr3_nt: TGCGCCAGCAGCCAGGGACAGTATCAGCCCCAGCATTTT
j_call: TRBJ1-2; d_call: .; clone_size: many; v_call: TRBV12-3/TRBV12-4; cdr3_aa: CASSPDINYGYTF; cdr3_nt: TGTGCCAGCAGTCCTGACATTAACTATGGCTACACCTTC
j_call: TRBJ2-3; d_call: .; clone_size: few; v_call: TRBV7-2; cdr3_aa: CASSPTTDTQYF; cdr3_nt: TGTGCCAGCAGCCCGACCACAGATACGCAGTATTTT
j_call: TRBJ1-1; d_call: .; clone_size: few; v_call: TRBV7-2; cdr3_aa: CASSLEGSGTEAFF; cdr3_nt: TGTGCCAGCAGCTTAGAGGGCTCCGGGACTGAAGCTTTCTTT
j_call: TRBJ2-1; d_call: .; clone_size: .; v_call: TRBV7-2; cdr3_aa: CASSLGPINEQFF; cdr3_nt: TGTGCCAGCAGCCTGGGACCAATCAATGAGCAGTTCTTC
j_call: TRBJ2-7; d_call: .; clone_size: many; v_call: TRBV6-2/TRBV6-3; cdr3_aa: CASSYSGRSTYEQYF; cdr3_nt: TGTGCCAGCAGTTACTCAGGACGTAGTACCTACGAGCAGTACTTC
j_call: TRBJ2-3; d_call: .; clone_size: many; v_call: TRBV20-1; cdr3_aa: CSARGGAGSTDTQYF; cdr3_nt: TGCAGTGCTAGAGGGGGGGCAGGCTCCACAGATACGCAGTATTTT
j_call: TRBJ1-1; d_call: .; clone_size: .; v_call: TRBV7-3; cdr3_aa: CASRGAGNTEAFF; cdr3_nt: TGTGCCAGCCGTGGGGCAGGGAACACTGAAGCTTTCTTT
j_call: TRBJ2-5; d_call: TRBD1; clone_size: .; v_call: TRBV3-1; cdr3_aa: CTSSPPRRDRGQSQETQHF; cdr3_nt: TGTACCAGCAGTCCCCCTCGCCGGGACAGGGGGCAGTCACAAGAGACCCAGCACTTC
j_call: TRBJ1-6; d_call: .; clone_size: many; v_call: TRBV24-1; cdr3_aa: CATSDGGTSPLHF; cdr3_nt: TGTGCCACCAGTGATGGGGGGACCTCACCCCTCCACTTT
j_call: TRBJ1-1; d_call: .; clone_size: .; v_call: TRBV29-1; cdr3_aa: CSVAFGGTEAFF; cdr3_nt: TGCAGCGTTGCCTTTGGGGGGACTGAAGCTTTCTTT
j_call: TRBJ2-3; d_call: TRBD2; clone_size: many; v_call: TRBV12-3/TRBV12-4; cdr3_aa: CASSFLAGGLGTQYF; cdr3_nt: TGTGCCAGCAGTTTTCTAGCGGGGGGGCTTGGTACGCAGTATTTT
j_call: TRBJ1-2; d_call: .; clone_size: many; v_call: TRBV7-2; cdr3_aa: CASSLLTAYNYGYTF; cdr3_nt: TGTGCCAGCAGCTTACTCACAGCTTATAACTATGGCTACACCTTC
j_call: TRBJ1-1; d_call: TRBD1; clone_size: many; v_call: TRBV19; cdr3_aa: CASDDRGYTEAFF; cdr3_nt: TGTGCCAGTGACGACAGGGGCTACACTGAAGCTTTCTTT